Only one count was recorded for the clone carrying this T cell receptor (beta chain). The sample comes from a study of blood T cell repertoires in COVID-19. Background on the study: Some COVID-19 samples were acute and others convalescent; all came from the United States, Italy and Spain.

Original processing methods: Estimated nucleated cell counts came from reference gene primer amplification. Method: immunoSEQ multiplex PCR; TCRdb's copy keeps in-frame clones and lacks some. V and J calls plus clone size are reproduced from that table; the DNA served to infer D and trimming. The sample includes approximately 80,000 clones, around 82% of them seen just once. Trimming at V came to 4 bases and at J to 0 bases, leaving 2 bases not matched to a gene. Per germline, CDR1 SQVTM and CDR2 ANQGSEA. The CDR3 spans 14 residues. Seattle's cohort entered during active infection and was followed longitudinally.

This clonotype was sampled from an elderly woman with COVID-19, enrolled during active disease. This rearrangement joins TRBV29-1 to TRBJ2-1; the match to TRBD2 covers 8 bases. The material sequenced was peripheral blood. CDR3 sequence: CSVVRGGSYNEQFF. DNA of the CDR3: TGCAGCGTTGTTCGGGGGGGCTCCTACAATGAGCAGTTCTTC.